One TCR beta chain is described in this entry. Antigen: not known. The data are from a study of OX40 agonist ivuxolimab in advanced cancers. General study results and limits: Clonal expansion in partial responders at 0.1-3.0 mg/kg ranked among the lowest.

Produced via immunoSEQ multiplex PCR; TCRdb's table is partial and in-frame only. The sample records just over 90,000 clones, under 95% being singletons. V was trimmed by 1 base and J by 5 bases, leaving 2 bases between them. The germline gives CDR1 SGHTA, CDR2 FQGNSA. This CDR3 region has 11 residues. The sample consisted of CD4+ or CD8+ T cells sorted from blood, taken in a trial of the OX40 agonist ivuxolimab. The V gene is TRBV7-2, the J gene TRBJ2-5; no reliable D call. The receptor was isolated from an adult with an advanced solid tumor such as melanoma, head and neck, liver or kidney cancer. This CDR3 reads CASSLVETQYF. The CDR3 bases are TGTGCCAGCAGCTTAGTTGAGACCCAGTACTTC. The full variable domain, completed using reference TRBV7-2 and TRBJ2-5, is GAGVSQSPSNKVTEKGKDVELRCDPISGHTALYWYRQSLGQGLEFLIYFQGNSAPDKSGLPSDRFSAERTGGSVSTLTIQRTQQEDSAVYLCASSLVETQYFGPGTRLLVL.